What follows are 25 T cell receptor beta chains derived from one specimen sequenced in a study of cytomegalovirus exposure and HLA in healthy donors. The PCR had 60 Vbeta and 13 Jbeta primers. Data came from immunoSEQ multiplex PCR; TCRdb stores just in-frame clones and leaves some out. There are fewer than 250,000 clones in the sample; about three quarters occur only once, and 0.95% to 1.4% lies in the top ten. Sequencing input: PBMCs. Source of these receptors: a woman aged 40 to 50 in good health and CMV-seronegative.

The chain has TRBV20-1 and TRBJ2-3; D uncertain. The V and J ends lost 5 bases and 7 bases respectively, with 10 bases between them. Germline CDR1 is DFQATT and CDR2 is SNEGSKA (reference sequence). This CDR3 region has 11 residues. In DNA form, the CDR3 reads TGCAGTGCTTACAGTTTAAATACGCAGTATTTT. This sequence encodes CSAYSLNTQYF.

V and J are TRBV9 and TRBJ1-2, with 7 bases fitting TRBD1. With 0 bases clipped from V and 3 bases from J, the junction kept 2 bases outside the gene matches. This CDR3 comprises 14 residues. Germline CDR1 reads SGDLS; CDR2 reads YYNGEE. CDR3 bases: TGTGCCAGCAGCGTAGCTGGGACAGACTATGGCTACACCTTC. Protein: CASSVAGTDYGYTF.

The chain combines TRBV9 with TRBJ1-1; D gene unclear. Trimming shortened V by 4 bases and J by 5 bases, and 21 bases separated the two germline ends. Germline V gene data show CDR1 as SGDLS and CDR2 as YYNGEE. This CDR3 has 16 amino acids. Here the CDR3 DNA reads TGTGCCAGCAGCAATGACTTGGTCGGGGTGGGAACTGAAGCTTTCTTT. Translating gives CASSNDLVGVGTEAFF.

This clone has a handful of counts. V is TRBV7-2 and J is TRBJ1-1; unclear D gene. CDR3 length: 12 residues. Germline V gene sequence: CDR1 SGHTA, CDR2 FQGNSA. Trimming shortened V by 0 bases and J by 9 bases, and 8 bases separated the two germline ends. CDR3 in amino acids: CASSLARQQAFF. In DNA, the CDR3 is TGTGCCAGCAGCTTAGCGCGGCAACAAGCTTTCTTT. The full variable domain, in which reference TRBV7-2 and TRBJ1-1 provide the parts outside the CDR3, is GAGVSQSPSNKVTEKGKDVELRCDPISGHTALYWYRQSLGQGLEFLIYFQGNSAPDKSGLPSDRFSAERTGGSVSTLTIQRTQQEDSAVYLCASSLARQQAFFGQGTRLTVV.

The chain carries TRBV7-3 and TRBJ1-2; D not certain. Germline loops: CDR1 SGHTA, CDR2 FQGTGA. The CDR3 extends over 15 amino acids. V was pared by 2 bases and J by 5 bases, with 15 bases between. CDR3 sequence: CASSLRSGSEYGYTF. In DNA, the CDR3 is TGTGCCAGCAGCTTACGATCGGGGAGCGAGTATGGCTACACCTTC.

The chain couples TRBV9 to TRBJ2-3; D may be TRBD2 (5 bases). Germline V gene lookup returns CDR1 SGDLS and CDR2 YYNGEE. The V end lost 1 base, the J end lost 2 bases, and 8 bases lay between the germline ends. The CDR3 runs 14 residues. The CDR3 reads CASSVYLATDTQYF. The DNA for the CDR3 is TGTGCCAGCAGCGTATACCTAGCCACAGATACGCAGTATTTT.

The rearrangement uses TRBV7-6 and TRBJ2-5; the match to TRBD2 covers 11 bases. The junction had 17 bases not matched to a gene; V was cut back by 2 bases and J by 3 bases. The V gene's germline CDR1 is SGHVS and CDR2 FNYEAQ. This CDR3 spans 20 amino acids. Here the CDR3 DNA reads TGTGCCAGCAGCTTAAATACCCCAACACTAGCGGGAGCCCGGGAAGAGACCCAGTACTTC. Translating gives CASSLNTPTLAGAREETQYF.

The chain recombines TRBV6-1 with TRBJ2-7, with a tentative D call TRBD2 (5 bases). V was trimmed by 7 bases and J by 2 bases, leaving 15 bases between them. The germline V gene has CDR1 MNHNS and CDR2 SASEGT. CDR3 length: 14 residues. The CDR3 DNA sequence: TGTGCCAGCAATTCTCAAGCGGCGACCTACGAGCAGTACTTC. This translates into CASNSQAATYEQYF.

This clone has a handful of counts. V and J are TRBV18 and TRBJ1-2, with no clear D. From germline, CDR1 is KGHSH and CDR2 LQKENI. CDR3 length: 16 amino acids. V dropped 0 bases and J dropped 4 bases, with 15 bases sitting between them. The CDR3: CASSPPVSGIVYGYTF. The CDR3 nucleotides are TGTGCCAGCTCACCACCGGTCTCCGGGATAGTCTATGGCTACACCTTC.

V gene TRBV18 combines with J gene TRBJ1-1, with 9 bases identical to TRBD1. The CDR3 runs to 14 residues. Trimming cost V 6 bases and J 1 base; bases outside gene matches: 3. Germline V lookup: CDR1 KGHSH, CDR2 LQKENI. The CDR3 region has the DNA TGTGCCAGCTCGCGGGACAGGGAGAACACTGAAGCTTTCTTT. Residues: CASSRDRENTEAFF.

This clone was seen only a few times. The CDR3 nucleotides are TGTGCCAGCACCCCGCTAGCGGGTGGTGGTGAAAAACTGTTTTTT. This codes for CASTPLAGGGEKLFF. V and J are TRBV2 and TRBJ1-4; D is ambiguous. Trimming shortened V by 7 bases and J by 7 bases, and 19 bases separated the two germline ends. The CDR3 is 15 amino acids. Germline V gene sequence: CDR1 SNHLY, CDR2 FYNNEI. The variable domain in full, completed from reference TRBV2 and TRBJ1-4, reads EPEVTQTPSHQVTQMGQEVILRCVPISNHLYFYWYRQILGQKVEFLVSFYNNEISEKSEIFDDQFSVERPDGSNFTLKIRSTKLEDSAMYFCASTPLAGGGEKLFFGSGTQLSVL.

The rearrangement uses TRBV6-6 and TRBJ2-1, with 8 bases matching TRBD1. The germline CDR1 and CDR2 sequences are MNHNY and SVGAGI (reference sequence). J lost 7 bases, V lost 7 bases, and 9 bases had no gene match. The CDR3 spans 14 residues. The DNA for the CDR3 is TGTGCCAGCACCCAGGACAGGGTCGGAAATGAGCAGTTCTTC. It is translated as CASTQDRVGNEQFF.

V gene TRBV5-1 combines with J gene TRBJ2-6; maybe TRBD1 (5 bases). The ends were cut back, 0 bases at V and 1 base at J, with 14 bases in the middle. Germline V gene lookup returns CDR1 SGHRS and CDR2 YFSETQ. This CDR3 has 18 amino acids. The CDR3 here is CASSLDGARGSGANVLTF. The CDR3 coding sequence is TGCGCCAGCAGCTTGGACGGTGCAAGGGGTTCTGGGGCCAACGTCCTGACTTTC.

The chain links TRBV6-5 to TRBJ2-2, with TRBD2 matching 10 bases. The germline gives CDR1 MNHEY, CDR2 SVGAGI. V lost 4 bases, J lost 7 bases, and 9 bases stayed unmatched. The CDR3 consists of 16 residues. CDR3: CASSSPSGRAVGELFF. The CDR3 coding sequence is TGTGCCAGCAGTTCCCCAAGCGGGAGGGCCGTCGGGGAGCTGTTTTTT.

About this clone itself: The same CDR3 arises from other DNA sequences in this sample as well. The rearrangement uses TRBV19 and TRBJ1-2, with TRBD1 as a possible D gene (5 bases). V was clipped by 5 bases and J by 5 bases, with 9 bases between them. The CDR3 runs to 12 residues. The germline CDR1 and CDR2 sequences are LNHDA and SQIVND (reference sequence). The CDR3 region is CASSPGRYGYTF. The DNA for the CDR3 is TGTGCCAGTAGTCCAGGGAGGTATGGCTACACCTTC.

The chain carries TRBV2 and TRBJ2-2, with TRBD2 matching 7 bases. CDR1 is SNHLY and CDR2 is FYNNEI in the germline V gene. J lost 1 base, V lost 8 bases, and 7 bases had no gene match. CDR3 size: 15 residues. The CDR3 loop is CASELKRGNTGELFF. The CDR3 nucleotides are TGTGCCAGCGAACTCAAGCGGGGGAACACCGGGGAGCTGTTTTTT.

V gene TRBV7-9 combines with J gene TRBJ2-7, with a tentative D call TRBD1 (5 bases). The germline gives CDR1 SEHNR, CDR2 FQNEAQ (reference sequence). The CDR3 totals 15 residues. CDR3 bases: TGTTCCAGCAGCTACCCGGCGGAAGGGGTCAACGAGCAGTACGTC. This translates into CSSSYPAEGVNEQYV.

This clone was detected once. This chain connects TRBV5-4 to TRBJ2-7, with TRBD1 identical over 9 bases. V gave up 4 bases and J gave up 4 bases; unmatched junction bases: 6. The length of the CDR3 is 14 residues. Germline CDR1 and CDR2: SGHNT and YYREEE (reference sequence). The CDR3 spells CASSPGTGMYEQYV. As DNA, the CDR3 is TGTGCCAGCAGCCCGGGGACAGGGATGTACGAGCAGTACGTC.

The V and J genes are TRBV19 and TRBJ2-1; TRBD2 aligns across 13 bases. Losses at the gene ends were 7 bases for V and 6 bases for J; bases not matched to a gene: 6. Germline lookup yields CDR1 LNHDA and CDR2 SQIVND (reference sequence). This CDR3 is 15 amino acids long. CDR3 sequence (DNA): TGTGCCAGTACCTTGGGACTAGCGGGGCTCAATGAGCAGTTCTTC. Its translation is CASTLGLAGLNEQFF.

The chain recombines TRBV11-3 with TRBJ1-1, with no clear D. The CDR3 loop spans 16 amino acids. Germline V gene data show CDR1 as SGHNT and CDR2 as YENEEA. Trimming removed 5 bases at V and 0 bases at J, with 16 bases between. The CDR3 nucleotides are TGTGCCAGCAGCGCTCTTCACAGCAGTATGAACACTGAAGCTTTCTTT. It is translated as CASSALHSSMNTEAFF. Filled out from reference TRBV11-3 and TRBJ1-1, the complete variable domain reads EAGVVQSPRYKIIEKKQPVAFWCNPISGHNTLYWYLQNLGQGPELLIRYENEEAVDDSQLPKDRFSAERLKGVDSTLKIQPAELGDSAVYLCASSALHSSMNTEAFFGQGTRLTVV.

The genes are TRBV19 and TRBJ1-5; 9 positions match TRBD1. Germline loops: CDR1 LNHDA, CDR2 SQIVND (reference sequence). J lost 10 bases, V lost 7 bases, and 11 bases had no gene match. The CDR3 is made up of 14 amino acids. CDR3 DNA sequence: TGTGCCAGTACCCTTGGACAGGGGAAACGACCCCAGCATTTT. Residues: CASTLGQGKRPQHF.

This clone has only one observation. The CDR3 loop reads CASSFRGEQFF. CDR3 sequence (DNA): TGTGCCAGCAGCTTCAGAGGTGAGCAGTTCTTC. The chain links TRBV5-5 to TRBJ2-1; D gene uncertain. V was shortened by 2 bases and J by 9 bases, with 6 bases between the two germline ends. This CDR3 comprises 11 residues. Germline-derived CDR1 and CDR2 are SGHKS and YYEKEE (reference sequence).

The rearrangement joins TRBV10-3 to TRBJ1-3, with 9 bases that match TRBD1. CDR3 length: 14 amino acids. Germline CDR1 and CDR2: ENHRY and SYGVKD. CDR3 loop: CAAGQGNSGNTIYF. CDR3 in DNA: TGTGCAGCCGGACAGGGGAACTCTGGAAACACCATATATTTT.

The rearrangement links TRBV5-4 to TRBJ2-2, with 11 bases that match TRBD2. This CDR3 is built from 15 residues. The germline gives CDR1 SGHNT, CDR2 YYREEE (reference sequence). V trimming: 1 base; J trimming: 6 bases; junction bases outside the gene matches: 2. The CDR3 coding sequence is TGTGCCAGCAGCTTGCGACTAGCGGGATCCGGGGAGCTGTTTTTT. Translating it yields CASSLRLAGSGELFF.

The count of this clone is one. The chain recombines TRBV2 with TRBJ1-1; weak D call: TRBD1 (5 bases). Germline CDR1 SNHLY, CDR2 FYNNEI. The CDR3 loop spans 14 amino acids. The ends were cut back, 1 base at V and 0 bases at J, with 6 bases in the middle. The CDR3 is CASSEEGLNTEAFF. The CDR3 DNA reads TGTGCCAGCAGTGAAGAGGGGTTGAACACTGAAGCTTTCTTT.